This TCR beta chain is from a study of neoadjuvant nivolumab and ipilimumab in lung cancer. General study findings and limits: Higher pretherapy blood TCR richness went with higher resected-tumor richness.

This clone appeared a single time. Its antigen is not known. Here immunoSEQ multiplex PCR was the method, and the copy in TCRdb shows in-frame clones only, minus some. In the table there are 15,000 to 20,000 clones, about 90% of which are singletons. V was cut by 3 bases and J by 1 base, with 17 bases left in between. CDR3 length equals 17 residues. Looked up from germline, CDR1 is SGHAT and CDR2 is FQNNGV. This specimen was peripheral blood, taken before neoadjuvant nivolumab, alone or with ipilimumab. This TCR was sampled from an adult with non-small cell lung cancer. The chain links TRBV11-2 to TRBJ2-3, with D perhaps matching TRBD1 (6 bases). Here the CDR3 DNA reads TGTGCCAGCAGCTTCCCCCGAGGGGGATGGGGCACAGATACGCAGTATTTT. This translates into CASSFPRGGWGTDTQYF. The full variable domain, its missing parts supplied by reference TRBV11-2 and TRBJ2-3, is EAGVAQSPRYKIIEKRQSVAFWCNPISGHATLYWYQQILGQGPKLLIQFQNNGVVDDSQLPKDRFSAERLKGVDSTLKIQPAKLEDSAVYLCASSFPRGGWGTDTQYFGPGTRLTVL.